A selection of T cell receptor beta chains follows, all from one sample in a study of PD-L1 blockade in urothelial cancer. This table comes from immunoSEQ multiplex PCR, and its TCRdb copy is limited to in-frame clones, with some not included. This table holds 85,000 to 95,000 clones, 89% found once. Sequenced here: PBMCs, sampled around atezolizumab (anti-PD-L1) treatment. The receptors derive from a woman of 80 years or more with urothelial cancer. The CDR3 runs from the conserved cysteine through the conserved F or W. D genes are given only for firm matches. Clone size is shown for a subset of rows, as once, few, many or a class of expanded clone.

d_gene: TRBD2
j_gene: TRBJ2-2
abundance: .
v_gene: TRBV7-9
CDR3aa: CASSFSGLAGPGELFF
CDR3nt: TGTGCCAGCAGCTTCTCGGGACTAGCGGGACCCGGGGAGCTGTTTTTT

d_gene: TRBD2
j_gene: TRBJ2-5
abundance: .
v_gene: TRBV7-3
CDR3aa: CASSRSGGDGTQYF
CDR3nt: TGTGCCAGCAGCCGATCGGGGGGAGATGGAACCCAGTACTTC

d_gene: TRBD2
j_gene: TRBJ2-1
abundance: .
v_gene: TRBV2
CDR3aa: CASSGLAGGVRFF
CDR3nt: TGTGCCAGCAGTGGACTAGCGGGAGGAGTAAGGTTCTTC

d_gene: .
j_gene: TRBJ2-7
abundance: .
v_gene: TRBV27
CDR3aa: CASILNRGSYEQYF
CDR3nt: TGTGCCAGCATCCTGAATCGAGGATCCTACGAGCAGTACTTC

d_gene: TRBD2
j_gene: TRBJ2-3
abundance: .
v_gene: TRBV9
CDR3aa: CASSVGGSGRLTDTQYF
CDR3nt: TGTGCCAGCAGCGTAGGGGGTAGCGGGAGGCTAACAGATACGCAGTATTTT

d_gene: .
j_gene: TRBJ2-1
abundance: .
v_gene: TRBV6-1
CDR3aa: CASSDQAEILNEQFF
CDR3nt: TGTGCCAGCAGTGATCAGGCAGAGATACTCAATGAGCAGTTCTTC

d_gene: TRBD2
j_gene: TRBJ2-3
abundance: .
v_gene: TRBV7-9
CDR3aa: CASSKGLESTDTQYF
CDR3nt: TGTGCCAGCAGCAAAGGACTAGAAAGCACAGATACGCAGTATTTT

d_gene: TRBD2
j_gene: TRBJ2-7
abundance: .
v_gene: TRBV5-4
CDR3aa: CASSATGTRAEQYF
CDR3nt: TGTGCCAGCAGCGCAACCGGGACTAGGGCCGAGCAGTACTTC

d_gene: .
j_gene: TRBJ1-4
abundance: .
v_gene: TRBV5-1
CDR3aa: CASSLSGSNEKLFF
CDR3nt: TGCGCCAGCAGCTTGAGCGGGTCTAATGAAAAACTGTTTTTT

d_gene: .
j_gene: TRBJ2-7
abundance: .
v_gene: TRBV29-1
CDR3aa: CSVEEGASSYEQYF
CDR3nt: TGCAGCGTTGAAGAGGGGGCATCTTCCTACGAGCAGTACTTC

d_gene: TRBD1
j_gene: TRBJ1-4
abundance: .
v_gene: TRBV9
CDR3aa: CASSGLPGTGGAGNEKLFF
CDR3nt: TGTGCCAGCAGCGGGCTGCCAGGGACAGGGGGCGCCGGAAACGAAAAACTGTTTTTT

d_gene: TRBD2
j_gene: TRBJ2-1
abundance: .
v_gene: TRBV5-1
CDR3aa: CASSPSSRREGLNEQFF
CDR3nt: TGCGCCAGCAGCCCTTCCTCTCGGCGGGAGGGGTTAAATGAGCAGTTCTTC

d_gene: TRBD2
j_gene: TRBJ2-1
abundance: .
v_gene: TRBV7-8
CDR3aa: CASSFAAGGGEQFF
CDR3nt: TGTGCCAGCAGCTTCGCCGCGGGAGGGGGTGAGCAGTTCTTC

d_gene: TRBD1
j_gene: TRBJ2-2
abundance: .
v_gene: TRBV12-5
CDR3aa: CASGSGQGLAGELFF
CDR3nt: TGTGCTAGTGGTTCCGGACAGGGTCTCGCCGGGGAGCTGTTTTTT

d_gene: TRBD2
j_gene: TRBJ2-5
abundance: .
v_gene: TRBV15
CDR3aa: CATSRDRLAGLRVETQYF
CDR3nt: TGTGCCACCAGCAGAGATCGACTAGCGGGACTTCGGGTGGAGACCCAGTACTTC

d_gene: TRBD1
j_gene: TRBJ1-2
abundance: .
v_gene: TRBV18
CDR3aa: CASSARQGRDNYGYTF
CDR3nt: TGTGCCAGCTCAGCAAGACAGGGGAGGGATAACTATGGCTACACCTTC

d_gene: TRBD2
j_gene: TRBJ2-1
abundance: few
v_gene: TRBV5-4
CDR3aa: CASSLEETSVYNEQFF
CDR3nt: TGTGCCAGCAGCTTGGAGGAGACTAGCGTCTACAATGAGCAGTTCTTC

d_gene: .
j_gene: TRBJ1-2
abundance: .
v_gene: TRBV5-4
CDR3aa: CASSFGGTFFYGYTF
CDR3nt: TGTGCCAGCAGCTTCGGGGGGACATTCTTTTATGGCTACACCTTC

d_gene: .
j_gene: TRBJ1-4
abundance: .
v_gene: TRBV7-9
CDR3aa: CASSPSGGRINEKLFF
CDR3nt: TGTGCCAGCAGCCCCTCCGGGGGGCGAATTAATGAAAAACTGTTTTTT

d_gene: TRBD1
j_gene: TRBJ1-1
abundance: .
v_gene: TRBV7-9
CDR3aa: CASSLGVGRGAFF
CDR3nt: TGTGCCAGCAGCTTAGGGGTCGGCAGGGGGGCTTTCTTT

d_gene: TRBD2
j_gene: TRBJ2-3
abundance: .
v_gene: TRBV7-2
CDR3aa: CASSSLAGGSADTQYF
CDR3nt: TGTGCCAGCAGCTCGTTAGCGGGAGGGTCAGCAGATACGCAGTATTTT

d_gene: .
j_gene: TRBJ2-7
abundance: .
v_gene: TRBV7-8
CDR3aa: CASSLRLDGTAYEQYF
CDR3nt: TGTGCCAGCAGCTTGAGACTTGACGGAACCGCCTACGAGCAGTACTTC

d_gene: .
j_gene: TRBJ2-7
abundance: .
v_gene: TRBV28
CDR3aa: CASSSSLYEQYF
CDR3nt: TGTGCCAGCAGTTCCTCCTTGTACGAGCAGTACTTC

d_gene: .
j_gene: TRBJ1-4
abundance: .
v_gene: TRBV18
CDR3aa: CASSPKGDNEKLFF
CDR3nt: TGTGCCAGCTCACCAAAGGGGGATAATGAAAAACTGTTTTTT

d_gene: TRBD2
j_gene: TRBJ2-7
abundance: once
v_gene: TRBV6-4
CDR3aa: CASSREAGVGEQYF
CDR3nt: TGTGCCAGCTCACGAGAGGCGGGAGTTGGCGAGCAGTACTTC

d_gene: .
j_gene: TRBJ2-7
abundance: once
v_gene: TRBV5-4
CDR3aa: CASSLGQASSYEQYF
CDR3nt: TGTGCCAGCAGCTTGGGACAGGCTTCATCCTACGAGCAGTACTTC

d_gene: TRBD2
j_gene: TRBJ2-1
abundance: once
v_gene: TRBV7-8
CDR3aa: CASSSTTSVPYNEQFF
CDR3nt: TGTGCCAGCAGCTCAACGACTAGCGTACCCTACAATGAGCAGTTCTTC

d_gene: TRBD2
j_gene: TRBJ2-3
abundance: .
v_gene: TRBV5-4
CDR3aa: CASSLTSGGTDTQYF
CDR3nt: TGTGCCAGCAGCTTGACCAGCGGGGGCACAGATACGCAGTATTTT

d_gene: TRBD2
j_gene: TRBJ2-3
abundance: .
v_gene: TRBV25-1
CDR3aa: CASSVAGSTSDTQYF
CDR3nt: TGTGCCAGCAGTGTAGCGGGGTCCACCTCCGATACGCAGTATTTT

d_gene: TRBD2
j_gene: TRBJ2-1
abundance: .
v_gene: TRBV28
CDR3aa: CASTPGGWSYNEQFF
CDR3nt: TGTGCCAGCACCCCGGGGGGGTGGTCGTACAATGAGCAGTTCTTC

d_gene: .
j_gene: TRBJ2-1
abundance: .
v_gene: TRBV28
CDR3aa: CASSSTPFSAPILYNEQFF
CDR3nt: TGTGCCAGCAGTTCGACCCCCTTTAGCGCCCCGATACTTTACAATGAGCAGTTCTTC

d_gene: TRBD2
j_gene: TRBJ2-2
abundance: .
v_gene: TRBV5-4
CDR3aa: CASSGGLAGVTGELFF
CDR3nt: TGTGCCAGCAGCGGGGGACTAGCGGGAGTCACCGGGGAGCTGTTTTTT

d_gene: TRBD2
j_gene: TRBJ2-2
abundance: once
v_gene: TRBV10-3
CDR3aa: CAISDDGRTGTGELFF
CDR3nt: TGTGCCATCAGTGACGACGGGAGGACCGGGACCGGGGAGCTGTTTTTT

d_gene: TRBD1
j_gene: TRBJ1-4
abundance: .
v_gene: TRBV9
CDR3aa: CASSGGGSPTEKLFF
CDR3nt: TGTGCCAGCAGTGGAGGGGGCAGTCCCACCGAAAAACTGTTTTTT